This entry features one TCR beta chain sequence. This sample stems from a study of blood T cell repertoires in COVID-19. The ends were cut back, 6 bases at V and 5 bases at J, with 4 bases in the middle. Germline V lookup: CDR1 KGHSH, CDR2 LQKENI. The CDR3 has 10 amino acids. The method was immunoSEQ multiplex PCR; TCRdb's version includes in-frame clones alone and lacks a portion of them. The table has about 220,000 clones, around 87% seen once. This clonotype was sampled from a woman aged 30 to 39 who had recovered from COVID-19. This sequence joins TRBV18 and TRBJ2-5, with D unclear. Sequencing was performed on peripheral blood. CDR3 nucleotides: TGTGCCAGCTCTCGTGAGACCCAGTACTTC. It is translated as CASSRETQYF.